This is a list of T cell receptor beta chains from one sample in a study of T cells in Graves' hyperthyroidism and ophthalmopathy. In TCRdb, the multiplex PCR reads were re-called with MiXCR into one record per CDR3 protein. This sample has 210,000 or so distinct CDR3 sequences, with approximately 17% found just once. Source material: blood. These receptors were obtained from a man aged 50-60 years with Graves' hyperthyroidism. Each CDR3 is given with its conserved first and last residue. Each record gives: CDR3 protein, J gene, V gene.

cdr3_aa: CASSGGTSGLDEQLF
j_call: TRBJ2-1
v_call: TRBV28

cdr3_aa: CASSLDFPHSPLHF
j_call: TRBJ1-6
v_call: TRBV7-2

cdr3_aa: CSATTDGDEQYF
j_call: TRBJ2-7
v_call: TRBV20-1

cdr3_aa: CSAGLASEQFF
j_call: TRBJ2-1
v_call: TRBV20-1

cdr3_aa: CASSSTWDGNNEQFF
j_call: TRBJ2-1
v_call: TRBV11-2

cdr3_aa: CSATTGQVTEAFF
j_call: TRBJ1-1
v_call: TRBV20-1

cdr3_aa: CASSQDRGRVQFF
j_call: TRBJ2-1
v_call: TRBV3-1

cdr3_aa: CASSRMDTGAGELFF
j_call: TRBJ2-2
v_call: TRBV7-9

cdr3_aa: CSAYTSGRAYEQYF
j_call: TRBJ2-7
v_call: TRBV20-1

cdr3_aa: CAISASFLSGRGETQYF
j_call: TRBJ2-5
v_call: TRBV10-3

cdr3_aa: CASSTLTGHETQYF
j_call: TRBJ2-5
v_call: TRBV7-7

cdr3_aa: CASSLSRTVVGGELFF
j_call: TRBJ2-2
v_call: TRBV27

cdr3_aa: CSCPHFGSTNEQFF
j_call: TRBJ2-1
v_call: TRBV20-1

cdr3_aa: CASSLGGPGGAEAFF
j_call: TRBJ1-1
v_call: TRBV3-1

cdr3_aa: CASSGDRFGEQYF
j_call: TRBJ2-7
v_call: TRBV25-1

cdr3_aa: CAWSSRAGDRETQYF
j_call: TRBJ2-5
v_call: TRBV30

cdr3_aa: CASSKDRGNEKLFF
j_call: TRBJ1-4
v_call: TRBV6-2/TRBV6-3

cdr3_aa: CASSPFRGQKGEQFF
j_call: TRBJ2-1
v_call: TRBV5-4

cdr3_aa: CASSDRDSPAKGYRYSPLHF
j_call: TRBJ1-6
v_call: TRBV5-5

cdr3_aa: CASSSWTGSPATDTQYF
j_call: TRBJ2-3
v_call: TRBV27

cdr3_aa: CASSPFMGPNTEAFF
j_call: TRBJ1-1
v_call: TRBV5-1

cdr3_aa: CATSYGTRGYTF
j_call: TRBJ1-2
v_call: TRBV28

cdr3_aa: CASSLDRVAGEARELFF
j_call: TRBJ2-2
v_call: TRBV11-2

cdr3_aa: CASSSSRQGVWYEQYF
j_call: TRBJ2-7
v_call: TRBV28

cdr3_aa: CASSGRHEQFF
j_call: TRBJ2-1
v_call: TRBV28

cdr3_aa: CASTRLADPNEQYF
j_call: TRBJ2-7
v_call: TRBV28

cdr3_aa: CASSPLTGSSLGYTF
j_call: TRBJ1-2
v_call: TRBV14

cdr3_aa: CASSARGEYNEQFF
j_call: TRBJ2-1
v_call: TRBV9

cdr3_aa: CASSPSGLADAISNEQFF
j_call: TRBJ2-1
v_call: TRBV3-1

cdr3_aa: CASSPSSRVNTGELFF
j_call: TRBJ2-2
v_call: TRBV5-5

cdr3_aa: CASSLTGTSFEQYF
j_call: TRBJ2-7
v_call: TRBV12-3/TRBV12-4

cdr3_aa: CASSQDPSREYNEQFF
j_call: TRBJ2-1
v_call: TRBV3-1

cdr3_aa: CASSYQPAGSYGYTF
j_call: TRBJ1-2
v_call: TRBV6-6

cdr3_aa: CSAKLAVGELFF
j_call: TRBJ2-2
v_call: TRBV20-1

cdr3_aa: CASSLGRYVGELFF
j_call: TRBJ2-2
v_call: TRBV5-1

cdr3_aa: CASSSPGQGVYEQYF
j_call: TRBJ2-7
v_call: TRBV3-1